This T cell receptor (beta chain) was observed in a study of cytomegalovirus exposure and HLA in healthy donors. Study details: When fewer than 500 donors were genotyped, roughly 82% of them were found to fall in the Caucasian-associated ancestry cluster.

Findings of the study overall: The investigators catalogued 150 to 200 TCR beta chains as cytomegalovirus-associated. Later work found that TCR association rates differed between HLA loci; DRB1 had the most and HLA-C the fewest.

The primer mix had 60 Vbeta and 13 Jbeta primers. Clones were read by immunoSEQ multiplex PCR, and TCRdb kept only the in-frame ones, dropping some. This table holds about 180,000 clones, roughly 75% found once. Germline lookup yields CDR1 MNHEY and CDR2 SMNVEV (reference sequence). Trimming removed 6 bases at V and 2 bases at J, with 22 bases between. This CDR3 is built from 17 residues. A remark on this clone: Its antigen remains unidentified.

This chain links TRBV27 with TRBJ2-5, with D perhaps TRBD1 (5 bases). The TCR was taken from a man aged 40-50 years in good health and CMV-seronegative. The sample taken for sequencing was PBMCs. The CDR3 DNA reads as TGTGCCAGCAGCCGATCCCCACAGGTTACCCTTCAAGAGACCCAGTACTTC. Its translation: CASSRSPQVTLQETQYF.